This T cell receptor (beta chain) is drawn from a study of shared clonotypes between healthy human individuals. Study background: CD4 naive cells filled three plates per donor, CD4 memory three, CD8 naive two and CD8 memory one. Study results and caveats: Non-shared clonotypes had lower generation probabilities than clonotypes shared by all four sorted-subset donors.

Measured with immunoSEQ multiplex PCR; TCRdb has only the in-frame clones, and not every one. The data hold fewer than 150,000 clones, with about 67% observed a single time. This clone was recorded once. Its target is unknown. V was shortened by 6 bases and J by 1 base, with 18 bases between the two germline ends. CDR3 size: 17 residues. Germline V gene data show CDR1 as LNHDA and CDR2 as SQIVND (reference sequence). The chain couples TRBV19 to TRBJ2-2; D is possibly TRBD2 (5 bases). What was sequenced was memory CD8+ T cells sorted from blood. Specified subset: CD45RO+ cells pooled with CCR7-negative TemRA cells. This TCR came from a woman in her thirties in good health. Here the CDR3 DNA reads TGTGCCAGTAGCTCCGTCACGGGGAAGGTGAACACCGGGGAGCTGTTTTTT. This codes for CASSSVTGKVNTGELFF.